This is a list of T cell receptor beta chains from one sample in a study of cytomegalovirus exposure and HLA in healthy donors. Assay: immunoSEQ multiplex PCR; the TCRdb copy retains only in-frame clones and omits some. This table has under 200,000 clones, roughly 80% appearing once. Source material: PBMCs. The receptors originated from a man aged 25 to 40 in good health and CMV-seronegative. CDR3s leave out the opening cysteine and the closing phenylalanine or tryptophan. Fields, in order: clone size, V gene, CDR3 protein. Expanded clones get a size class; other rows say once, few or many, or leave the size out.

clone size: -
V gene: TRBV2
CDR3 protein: ASRQTGQGSIYEQY

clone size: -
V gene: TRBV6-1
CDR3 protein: ASSESSGKVGELF

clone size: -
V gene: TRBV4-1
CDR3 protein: ASSQHGLAGPDTQY

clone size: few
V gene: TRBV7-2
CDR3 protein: ASSPPSGTGGTDTQY

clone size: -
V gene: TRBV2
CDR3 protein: ASSVYFSDEQY

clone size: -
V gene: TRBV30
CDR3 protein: AWSVRRAGGNTIY

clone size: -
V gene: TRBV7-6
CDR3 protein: ASSLAQGHTYEQY

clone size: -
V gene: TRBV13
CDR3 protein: ASSPNSAKQGENEKLF

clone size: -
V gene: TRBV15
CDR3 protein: ATSRDPAGGGEQY

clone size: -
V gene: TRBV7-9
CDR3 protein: ASSYGQGPKDV

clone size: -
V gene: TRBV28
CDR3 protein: ASSGGRGTDTQY

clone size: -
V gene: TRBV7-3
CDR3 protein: ASSPDRGRNTEAF

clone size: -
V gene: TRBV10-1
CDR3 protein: ASSEPSTGQETQY

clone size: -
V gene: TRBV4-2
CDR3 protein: ASSQTSGSDYEQY

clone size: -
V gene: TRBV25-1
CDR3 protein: ASTESGGAVGTDTQY